The entry that follows covers one TCR beta chain sequence. The data were taken from a study of blood T cell repertoires in COVID-19. Background on the study: Sites across the United States, Italy and Spain contributed samples from acute and convalescent COVID-19. In each case, the material was cDNA or gDNA derived from T cells, B-cell-depleted T cells, or PBMCs.

The CDR3 totals 13 residues. CDR1 is SGHVS and CDR2 is FNYEAQ in the germline V gene. V was clipped by 1 base and J by 3 bases, with 6 bases between them. Here immunoSEQ multiplex PCR was the method, and the copy in TCRdb shows in-frame clones only, minus some. The sample lists 250,000 or so clones, roughly 90% seen once, with approximately 2.9% in the top ten. Residents of approximately 25 US areas, aged roughly 18 to 89 years, made up the participants. Cohort placement rested on clinical history that participants reported themselves. The chain recombines TRBV7-6 with TRBJ1-1; unclear D gene. The sample comprised PBMCs or T cells enriched from blood (not recorded which). This sequence originates from a man aged 40-49 years who had been exposed to COVID-19. The CDR3 is CASSLVADTEAFF. In DNA, the CDR3 is TGTGCCAGCAGCTTAGTTGCGGACACTGAAGCTTTCTTT. The variable domain in full, completed from reference TRBV7-6 and TRBJ1-1, reads GAGVSQSPRYKVTKRGQDVALRCDPISGHVSLYWYRQALGQGPEFLTYFNYEAQQDKSGLPNDRFSAERPEGSISTLTIQRTEQRDSAMYRCASSLVADTEAFFGQGTRLTVV.